The 14 T cell receptor beta chains listed next were all sequenced from one sample in a study of cytomegalovirus exposure and HLA in healthy donors. This PCR relied on a set of 60 Vbeta primers and 13 Jbeta primers. Assay used: immunoSEQ multiplex PCR; TCRdb lists only in-frame clones, some missing. In the table there are under 250,000 clones, about 79% of which are singletons. The sequenced material came from PBMCs. All receptors derive from a male donor in good health and CMV-seronegative.

V usage is TRBV15 and J usage is TRBJ2-1; weak D call: TRBD2 (6 bases). Germline V gene data show CDR1 as LNHNV and CDR2 as YYDKDF (reference sequence). This CDR3 has 15 residues. V lost 8 bases and J lost 5, with 19 bases in between. The CDR3 sequence: CATGVGGTRDNEQFF. For the CDR3, the DNA is TGTGCCACCGGGGTTGGGGGGACCCGCGACAATGAGCAGTTCTTC. The whole variable domain, remainder taken from reference TRBV15 and TRBJ2-1, is DAMVIQNPRYQVTQFGKPVTLSCSQTLNHNVMYWYQQKSSQAPKLLFHYYDKDFNNEADTPDNFQSRRPNTSFCFLDIRSPGLGDTAMYLCATGVGGTRDNEQFFGPGTRLTVL.

This clone was seen once. The chain has TRBV2 and TRBJ2-7, with D hard to call. Trimming took off 2 bases at V and 4 bases at J, with 12 bases between the two ends. Looked up from germline, CDR1 is SNHLY and CDR2 is FYNNEI. The CDR3 is made up of 14 amino acids. The CDR3 reads CASSENNPQYEQYF. The CDR3 coding sequence is TGTGCCAGCAGTGAAAACAATCCTCAATACGAGCAGTACTTC.

The table lists this clone with a count of one. The chain has TRBV5-4 and TRBJ2-3; no definite D call. CDR3 length: 13 residues. Trimming cost V 4 bases and J 0 bases, with 6 bases left between them. Germline loops: CDR1 SGHNT, CDR2 YYREEE (reference sequence). The CDR3 region is CASSGQSTDTQYF. CDR3 in DNA: TGTGCCAGCAGCGGTCAGAGCACAGATACGCAGTATTTT.

This sequence joins TRBV28 and TRBJ1-1; D gene unclear. This CDR3 region has 14 residues. Trimming left V 4 bases short and J 0 bases short, with 9 bases between. The germline CDR1 and CDR2 sequences are MDHEN and SYDVKM. This chain's CDR3 is CASSSTDLNTEAFF. Written as DNA, the CDR3 is TGTGCCAGCAGTTCGACTGACTTGAACACTGAAGCTTTCTTT. Together with reference TRBV28 and TRBJ1-1, the CDR3 gives the full variable domain: DVKVTQSSRYLVKRTGEKVFLECVQDMDHENMFWYRQDPGLGLRLIYFSYDVKMKEKGDIPEGYSVSREKKERFSLILESASTNQTSMYLCASSSTDLNTEAFFGQGTRLTVV.

This chain joins TRBV7-8 and TRBJ1-1, with no clear D. CDR1 is SGHVS and CDR2 is FQNEAQ in the germline V gene. The CDR3 length is 16 residues. V lost 1 base, J lost 1 base, and 13 bases lay in between. CDR3 sequence (DNA): TGTGCCAGCAGCTTAGAGACCGTCAGGCGGAACACTGAAGCTTTCTTT. This translates into CASSLETVRRNTEAFF.

The CDR3 coding sequence is TGCGCCAGCAGCCCCACCGGACAGGGTGGCTATGGCTACACCTTC. Translating it yields CASSPTGQGGYGYTF. The gene calls are TRBV4-3 and TRBJ1-2; 8 positions match TRBD1. This CDR3 has 15 amino acids. Germline V lookup: CDR1 LGHNA, CDR2 YSLEER. V shed 4 bases, J shed 4 bases, and the junction held 8 bases outside the gene matches.

The table lists this clone with a few counts. This chain uses TRBV9 with TRBJ2-3, with D unresolved. Trimming shortened V by 2 bases and J by 4 bases, and 14 bases separated the two germline ends. Looked up from germline, CDR1 is SGDLS and CDR2 is YYNGEE. The CDR3 is made up of 15 amino acids. The CDR3 loop reads CASSVGRLRSDTQYF. For the CDR3, the DNA is TGTGCCAGCAGCGTCGGAAGACTCAGATCAGATACGCAGTATTTT.

The chain uses TRBV5-1 and TRBJ2-4, with D tentatively TRBD2 (5 bases). Trimming left V 5 bases short and J 1 base short, with 19 bases between. Germline CDR1 reads SGHRS; CDR2 reads YFSETQ. The length of the CDR3 is 17 residues. The CDR3 loop reads CASSSGLAPLAKNIQYF. The CDR3 nucleotides read TGCGCCAGCAGTTCCGGCCTAGCACCTTTGGCCAAAAACATTCAGTACTTC. The whole variable domain, filled in from reference TRBV5-1 and TRBJ2-4, reads KAGVTQTPRYLIKTRGQQVTLSCSPISGHRSVSWYQQTPGQGLQFLFEYFSETQRNKGNFPGRFSGRQFSNSRSEMNVSTLELGDSALYLCASSSGLAPLAKNIQYFGAGTRLSVL.

The rearrangement joins TRBV4-1 to TRBJ2-7, with 10 bases identical to TRBD1. Germline loops: CDR1 MGHRA, CDR2 YSYEKL. Unmatched junction bases numbered 5, after V lost 0 bases and J lost 3 bases. This CDR3 is 16 amino acids long. The CDR3 is CASSQEVTGGLYEQYF. The CDR3 region has the DNA TGCGCCAGCAGCCAAGAAGTGACAGGGGGCCTCTACGAGCAGTACTTC.

V gene TRBV27 combines with J gene TRBJ1-6; D is possibly TRBD1 (5 bases). The V gene's germline CDR1 is MNHEY and CDR2 SMNVEV (reference sequence). The V end lost 10 bases, the J end lost 9 bases, and 13 bases lay between the germline ends. The CDR3 consists of 12 residues. CDR3: CATRQYGSPLHF. Written as DNA, the CDR3 is TGTGCCACCCGACAGTATGGTTCACCCCTCCACTTT.

J is TRBJ1-2 and V is TRBV7-9; perhaps TRBD1 as D (5 bases). Trimming stripped 5 bases from V and 2 bases from J, with 15 bases between. The CDR3 length is 15 residues. Looked up from germline, CDR1 is SEHNR and CDR2 is FQNEAQ (reference sequence). Written as DNA, the CDR3 is TGTGCCAGCAGCCTAATCCCACGGGGGAACTATGGCTACACCTTC. It yields the protein CASSLIPRGNYGYTF.

This clone was detected only once. The chain links TRBV10-3 to TRBJ2-7, with a possible D match to TRBD2 (6 bases). This CDR3 has 13 amino acids. V dropped 4 bases and J dropped 6 bases, with 13 bases sitting between them. Germline CDR1 is ENHRY and CDR2 is SYGVKD. DNA of the CDR3: TGTGCCATCAGTGGGATACTAGCAGGCGAGCAGTACTTC. Translation: CAISGILAGEQYF.

The chain recombines TRBV7-3 with TRBJ2-2, with 7 bases matching TRBD2. The V and J ends lost 3 bases and 6 bases, in that order; junction bases with no gene match: 4. CDR1 is SGHTA and CDR2 is FQGTGA in the germline V gene. The CDR3 covers 14 residues. The CDR3 DNA sequence: TGTGCCAGCAGCTTGACTAGCTGGGCCGGGGAGCTGTTTTTT. Translated, it gives CASSLTSWAGELFF.

V gene TRBV5-1 combines with J gene TRBJ2-7; 8 bases fit TRBD1. The CDR3 runs to 15 residues. V dropped 3 bases and J dropped 6; count of bases not matched to a gene: 11. The V gene's germline CDR1 is SGHRS and CDR2 YFSETQ. CDR3 loop: CASSWDRRGPSEQYF. Written as DNA, the CDR3 is TGCGCCAGCAGCTGGGACAGGAGGGGGCCCAGCGAGCAGTACTTC. The full variable domain, rest sourced from reference TRBV5-1 and TRBJ2-7, is KAGVTQTPRYLIKTRGQQVTLSCSPISGHRSVSWYQQTPGQGLQFLFEYFSETQRNKGNFPGRFSGRQFSNSRSEMNVSTLELGDSALYLCASSWDRRGPSEQYFGPGTRLTVT.